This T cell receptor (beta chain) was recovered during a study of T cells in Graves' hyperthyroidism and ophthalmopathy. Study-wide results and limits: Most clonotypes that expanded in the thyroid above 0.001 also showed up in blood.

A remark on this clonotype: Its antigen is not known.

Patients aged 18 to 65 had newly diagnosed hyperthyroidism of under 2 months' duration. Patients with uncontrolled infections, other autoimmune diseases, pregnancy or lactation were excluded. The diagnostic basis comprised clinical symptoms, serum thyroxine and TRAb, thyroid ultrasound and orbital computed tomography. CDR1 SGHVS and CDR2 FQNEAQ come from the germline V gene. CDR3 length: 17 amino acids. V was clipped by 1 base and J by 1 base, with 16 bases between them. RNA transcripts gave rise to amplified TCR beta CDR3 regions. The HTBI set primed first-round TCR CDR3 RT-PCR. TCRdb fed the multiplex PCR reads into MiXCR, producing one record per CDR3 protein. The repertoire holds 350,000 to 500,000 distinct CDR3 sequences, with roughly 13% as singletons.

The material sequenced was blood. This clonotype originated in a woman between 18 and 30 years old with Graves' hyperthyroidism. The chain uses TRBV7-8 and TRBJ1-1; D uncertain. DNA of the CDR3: TGTGCCAGCAGCTTAGACACAGCGGGCATATGGAACACTGAAGCTTTCTTT. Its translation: CASSLDTAGIWNTEAFF.